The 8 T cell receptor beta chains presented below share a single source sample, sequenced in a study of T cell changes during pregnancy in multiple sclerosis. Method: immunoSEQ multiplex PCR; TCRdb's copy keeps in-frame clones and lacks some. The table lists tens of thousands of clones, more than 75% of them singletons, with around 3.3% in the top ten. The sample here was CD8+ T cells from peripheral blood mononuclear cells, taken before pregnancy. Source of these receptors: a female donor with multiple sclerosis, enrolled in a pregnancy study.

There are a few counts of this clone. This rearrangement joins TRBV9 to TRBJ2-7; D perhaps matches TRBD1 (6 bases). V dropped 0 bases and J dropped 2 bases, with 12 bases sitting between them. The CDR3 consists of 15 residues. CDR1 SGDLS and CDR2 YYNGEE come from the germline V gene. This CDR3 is CASSVGDNRAYEQYF. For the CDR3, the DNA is TGTGCCAGCAGCGTAGGGGACAACCGGGCCTACGAGCAGTACTTC.

This chain's CDR3 is CASSSRQDTEAFF. CDR3 bases: TGTGCCAGTAGTTCCCGACAGGACACTGAAGCTTTCTTT. The chain recombines TRBV19 with TRBJ1-1; TRBD1 might be the D (6 bases). V was shortened by 5 bases and J by 3 bases, with 10 bases between the two germline ends. The CDR3 has 13 amino acids. Germline V lookup: CDR1 LNHDA, CDR2 SQIVND (reference sequence). Complete variable domain (other parts from reference TRBV19 and TRBJ1-1): DGGITQSPKYLFRKEGQNVTLSCEQNLNHDAMYWYRQDPGQGLRLIYYSQIVNDFQKGDIAEGYSVSREKKESFPLTVTSAQKNPTAFYLCASSSRQDTEAFFGQGTRLTVV.

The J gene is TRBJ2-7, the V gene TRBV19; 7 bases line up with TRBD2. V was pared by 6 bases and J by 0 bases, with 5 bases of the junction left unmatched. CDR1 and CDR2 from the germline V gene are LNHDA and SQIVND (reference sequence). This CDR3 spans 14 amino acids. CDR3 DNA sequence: TGTGCCAGTAGCGCAGCGGGGAGCTCCTACGAGCAGTACTTC. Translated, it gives CASSAAGSSYEQYF.

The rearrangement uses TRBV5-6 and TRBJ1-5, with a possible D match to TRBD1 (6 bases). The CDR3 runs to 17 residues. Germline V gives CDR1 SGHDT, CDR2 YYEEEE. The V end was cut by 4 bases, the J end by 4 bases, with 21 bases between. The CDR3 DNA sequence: TGTGCCAGCAGCCCGCCAGGGGACCTCTTTCTTAATCAGCCCCAGCATTTT. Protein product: CASSPPGDLFLNQPQHF.

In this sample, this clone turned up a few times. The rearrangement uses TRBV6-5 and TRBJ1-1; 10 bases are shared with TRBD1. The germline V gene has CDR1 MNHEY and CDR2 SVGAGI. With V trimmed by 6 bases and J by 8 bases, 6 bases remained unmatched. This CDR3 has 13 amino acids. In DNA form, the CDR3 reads TGTGCCAGCAGCTGGGGACAGGGGCTAGAAGCTTTCTTT. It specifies CASSWGQGLEAFF.

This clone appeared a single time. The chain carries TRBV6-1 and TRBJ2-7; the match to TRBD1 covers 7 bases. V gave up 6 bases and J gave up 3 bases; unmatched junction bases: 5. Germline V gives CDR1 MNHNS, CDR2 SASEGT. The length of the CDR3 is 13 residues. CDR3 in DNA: TGTGCCAGCAGGGGCGGACAGGACTACGAGCAGTACTTC. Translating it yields CASRGGQDYEQYF.

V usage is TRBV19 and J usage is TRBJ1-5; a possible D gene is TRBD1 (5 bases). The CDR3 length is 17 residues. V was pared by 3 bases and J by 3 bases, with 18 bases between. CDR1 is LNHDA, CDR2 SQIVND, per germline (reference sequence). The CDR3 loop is CASSINLGGEINQPQHF. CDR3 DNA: TGTGCCAGTAGTATTAATTTGGGGGGGGAAATCAATCAGCCCCAGCATTTT.

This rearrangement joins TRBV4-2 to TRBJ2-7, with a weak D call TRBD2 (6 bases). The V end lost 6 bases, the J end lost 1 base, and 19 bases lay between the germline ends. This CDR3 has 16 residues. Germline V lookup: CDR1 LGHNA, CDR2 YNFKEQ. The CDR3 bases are TGTGCCAGCAGACAGGAGGGCGGGTCCGAGTCCTACGAGCAGTACTTC. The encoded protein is CASRQEGGSESYEQYF.